Below, 29 T cell receptor beta chains from the same sample are listed, as sequenced in a study of CD8+ T cells in alopecia areata. Extracted RNA was reverse transcribed into cDNA, the sequencing template. The method was immunoSEQ multiplex PCR; TCRdb's version includes in-frame clones alone and lacks a portion of them. Of 110,000 to 150,000 clones in the sample, roughly 64% were seen once. Source: CD4+ T cells sorted from blood, taken at week 0. The receptors come from a human donor with alopecia areata.

J is TRBJ2-7 and V is TRBV25-1; D tentatively reads TRBD1 or TRBD2 (6 bases each). The CDR3 has 14 residues. Germline CDR1 and CDR2: MGHDK and SYGVNS. V was pared by 2 bases and J by 1 base, with 9 bases between. This CDR3 is CASSERGGSYEQYF. The CDR3 region has the DNA TGTGCCAGCAGTGAAAGAGGGGGGTCCTACGAGCAGTACTTC.

CDR3 sequence reads: CASSLVGRVTGELFF. The CDR3 bases are TGTGCCAGCAGCTTAGTGGGCAGGGTGACCGGGGAGCTGTTTTTT. This chain uses TRBV7-2 with TRBJ2-2; tentatively, D is TRBD1 (5 bases). The CDR3 sequence is 15 residues long. The ends were cut back, 1 base at V and 5 bases at J, with 11 bases in the middle. CDR1 is SGHTA and CDR2 is FQGNSA in the germline V gene. Together with reference TRBV7-2 and TRBJ2-2, the CDR3 gives the full variable domain: GAGVSQSPSNKVTEKGKDVELRCDPISGHTALYWYRQSLGQGLEFLIYFQGNSAPDKSGLPSDRFSAERTGGSVSTLTIQRTQQEDSAVYLCASSLVGRVTGELFFGEGSRLTVL.

This clone has a handful of counts. V gene TRBV29-1 combines with J gene TRBJ2-7; 8 bases line up with TRBD2. Germline CDR1 reads SQVTM; CDR2 reads ANQGSEA. The V gene end was trimmed by 4 bases and the J gene end by 2 bases; junction bases not matched to a gene: 10. The CDR3 is 15 residues long. DNA for the CDR3: TGCAGCGTTGTCTCCGGGGGTAGCGGGGCCTACGAGCAGTACTTC. Its translation is CSVVSGGSGAYEQYF.

The CDR3, as DNA: TGCAGCGTTGATAAGGGCAGTGGCACTGAAGCTTTCTTT. Protein: CSVDKGSGTEAFF. V usage is TRBV29-1 and J usage is TRBJ1-1; D unclear. CDR1 is SQVTM and CDR2 is ANQGSEA in the germline V gene. The CDR3 has 13 residues. Trimming pared 3 bases from V and 4 bases from J, leaving 12 bases between.

This rearrangement joins TRBV30 to TRBJ1-4; D gene unclear. Deletions cut 0 bases from V and 17 bases from J, with 16 bases between. The germline CDR1 and CDR2 sequences are GTSNPN and SVGIG (reference sequence). This CDR3 is 12 amino acids long. CDR3: CAWSVLRDERFF. The CDR3 DNA follows: TGTGCCTGGAGTGTACTGAGGGATGAGCGCTTTTTT.

This clone is a singleton in its sample. The chain joins TRBV7-9 to TRBJ2-3, with D possibly called TRBD1 or TRBD2 (5 bases each). V was shortened by 8 bases and J by 3 bases, with 18 bases between the two germline ends. Germline values: CDR1 SEHNR, CDR2 FQNEAQ (reference sequence). The CDR3 is 15 residues long. In nucleotides, the CDR3 is TGTGCCAGCGCGGTCCCCGGGGCACAGACAGATACGCAGTATTTT. This gives the protein CASAVPGAQTDTQYF.

The V and J genes are TRBV30 and TRBJ1-6; D remains ambiguous. This CDR3 is built from 13 residues. Per germline, CDR1 GTSNPN and CDR2 SVGIG (reference sequence). Trimming pared 2 bases from V and 8 bases from J, leaving 10 bases between. The CDR3 DNA follows: TGTGCCTGGAGTCGGGCTGAAGATTCACCCCTCCACTTT. Protein: CAWSRAEDSPLHF.

This chain joins TRBV4-2 and TRBJ1-2, with 7 bases lining up with TRBD1. From germline, CDR1 is LGHNA and CDR2 YNFKEQ. The CDR3 sequence is 17 residues long. V lost 3 bases to trimming and J lost 6 bases; unmatched junction nucleotides: 16. CDR3 sequence reads: CASSQTQWDSELNGYTF. CDR3 DNA: TGTGCCAGCAGCCAGACCCAGTGGGACAGCGAGCTTAATGGCTACACCTTC.

The rearrangement uses TRBV10-3 and TRBJ2-6, with D maybe TRBD1 (6 bases). Trimming removed 10 bases from V and 0 bases from J, with 16 bases in between. The CDR3 consists of 16 residues. Looked up from germline, CDR1 is ENHRY and CDR2 is SYGVKD. The CDR3 loop reads CATFRDTYSGANVLTF. CDR3 nucleotide sequence: TGTGCCACGTTCCGGGACACCTACTCTGGGGCCAACGTCCTGACTTTC.

This rearrangement joins TRBV9 to TRBJ1-6; TRBD1 matches at 7 bases. V lost 4 bases and J lost 10; bases outside the gene matches: 11. Germline V gene sequence: CDR1 SGDLS, CDR2 YYNGEE. The length of the CDR3 is 15 residues. The CDR3 region is CASSPSQGRGSPLHF. The CDR3, as DNA: TGTGCCAGCAGCCCGTCACAGGGCAGGGGGTCACCCCTCCACTTT.

V is TRBV30 and J is TRBJ1-2; D is unclear. This CDR3 contains 11 residues. Trimming pared 1 base from V and 9 bases from J, leaving 9 bases between. Germline CDR1 reads GTSNPN; CDR2 reads SVGIG (reference sequence). The CDR3 sequence is CAWSGLASYTF. CDR3 in DNA: TGTGCCTGGAGTGGGTTAGCTAGCTACACCTTC.

The gene calls are TRBV12-5 and TRBJ2-5; D is unclear. Germline V gene sequence: CDR1 LGHNT, CDR2 FRNRAP. Trimming took off 0 bases at V and 5 bases at J, with 4 bases between the two ends. This CDR3 contains 12 residues. The DNA for the CDR3 is TGTGCTAGTGGTTTGGTAAAGGAGACCCAGTACTTC. Translated, it gives CASGLVKETQYF.

The CDR3 nucleotides read TGTGCCAGCAGAAGACAGGGCGGTGGCTACACCTTC. It translates to CASRRQGGGYTF. This chain uses TRBV28 with TRBJ1-2; 7 bases line up with TRBD1. The germline V gene has CDR1 MDHEN and CDR2 SYDVKM. Trimming cost V 6 bases and J 7 bases; bases outside gene matches: 5. The CDR3 sequence is 12 residues long.

The rearrangement uses TRBV19 and TRBJ1-5, with TRBD1 identical over 9 bases. CDR1 is LNHDA, CDR2 SQIVND, per germline (reference sequence). Losses at the gene ends were 4 bases for V and 2 bases for J; bases not matched to a gene: 6. CDR3 length: 16 residues. CDR3 sequence (DNA): TGTGCCAGTAGTAACTGGGACAGGGTAGGCAATCAGCCCCAGCATTTT. It translates to CASSNWDRVGNQPQHF.

There are a few counts of this clone. Other DNA sequences within the sample encode an identical CDR3. In DNA, the CDR3 is TGTGCCTGGAGTGGGACAAATCAGCCCCAGCATTTT. The encoded protein is CAWSGTNQPQHF. J is TRBJ1-5 and V is TRBV30, with D tentatively TRBD1 (5 bases). The germline V gene encodes CDR1 GTSNPN and CDR2 SVGIG (reference sequence). V was shortened by 1 base and J by 4 bases, with 5 bases between the two germline ends. The CDR3 loop spans 12 amino acids. Full variable domain (remainder filled in from reference TRBV30 and TRBJ1-5): SQTIHQWPATLVQPVGSPLSLECTVEGTSNPNLYWYRQAAGRGLQLLFYSVGIGQISSEVPQNLSASRPQDRQFILSSKKLLLSDSGFYLCAWSGTNQPQHFGDGTRLSIL.

This sequence joins TRBV7-3 and TRBJ2-3; 11 nucleotides agree with TRBD2. CDR1 and CDR2 from the germline V gene are SGHTA and FQGTGA. V gave up 4 bases and J gave up 0 bases; unmatched junction bases: 3. The CDR3 spans 16 residues. CDR3 region: CASSSGLAASTDTQYF. DNA of the CDR3: TGTGCCAGCAGCTCGGGACTAGCGGCTAGCACAGATACGCAGTATTTT.

This clone showed up just a few times. The V call is TRBV30, the J call TRBJ2-3, with 7 bases identical to TRBD2. V trimming: 8 bases; J trimming: 2 bases; junction bases outside the gene matches: 4. The CDR3 has 12 amino acids. The germline gives CDR1 GTSNPN, CDR2 SVGIG (reference sequence). The CDR3 loop reads CAGTTLTDTQYF. The CDR3 nucleotides read TGTGCCGGGACTACCCTCACAGATACGCAGTATTTT.

This clone was detected only a few times. The chain couples TRBV2 to TRBJ2-1; D unclear. Trimming took 2 bases from V and 7 from J, leaving 21 bases between them. Germline V gives CDR1 SNHLY, CDR2 FYNNEI. The CDR3 totals 17 residues. CDR3: CASSEIGSGVRGNEQFF. CDR3 DNA sequence: TGTGCCAGCAGTGAAATTGGGTCCGGCGTTCGAGGAAATGAGCAGTTCTTC.

V and J are TRBV5-4 and TRBJ1-2; D is unresolved. CDR1 SGHNT and CDR2 YYREEE come from the germline V gene (reference sequence). Trimming removed 3 bases from V and 6 bases from J, with 18 bases in between. The CDR3 runs to 15 residues. CDR3 residues: CASSSATTRKDGYTF. CDR3 coding DNA: TGTGCCAGCAGCTCGGCCACCACTCGGAAAGATGGCTACACCTTC.

The chain combines TRBV7-2 with TRBJ1-2; D might be TRBD1 (5 bases). The germline CDR1 and CDR2 sequences are SGHTA and FQGNSA. The CDR3 is 14 residues long. The germline V and J ends were trimmed by 1 base and 0 bases, with 6 bases remaining between them. CDR3 nucleotides: TGTGCCAGCAGCTTAGAGACAGCTAACTATGGCTACACCTTC. It translates to CASSLETANYGYTF. Variable domain in full (rest from reference TRBV7-2 and TRBJ1-2): GAGVSQSPSNKVTEKGKDVELRCDPISGHTALYWYRQSLGQGLEFLIYFQGNSAPDKSGLPSDRFSAERTGGSVSTLTIQRTQQEDSAVYLCASSLETANYGYTFGSGTRLTVV.

The CDR3 spells CASSLNAGGTEAFF. The DNA for the CDR3 is TGTGCCAGCAGTCTTAATGCGGGGGGTACTGAAGCTTTCTTT. The J gene is TRBJ1-1, the V gene TRBV28, with a possible D match to TRBD1 (5 bases). Germline CDR1 reads MDHEN; CDR2 reads SYDVKM. CDR3 length equals 14 residues. Trimming removed 5 bases at V and 5 bases at J, with 15 bases between.

This clone was seen once. The J gene is TRBJ2-7, the V gene TRBV7-9, with 10 bases aligning to TRBD1. Trimming at V came to 5 bases and at J to 3 bases, leaving 4 bases not matched to a gene. From germline, CDR1 is SEHNR and CDR2 FQNEAQ (reference sequence). The CDR3 is 14 residues long. The CDR3 protein is CASSPGQGFYEQYF. DNA for the CDR3: TGTGCCAGCAGCCCGGGACAGGGGTTCTACGAGCAGTACTTC.

The rearrangement links TRBV30 to TRBJ1-2; D might be TRBD1 (6 bases). The CDR3 is made up of 13 amino acids. The ends were cut back, 5 bases at V and 4 bases at J, with 14 bases in the middle. CDR1 GTSNPN and CDR2 SVGIG come from the germline V gene (reference sequence). The CDR3 bases are TGTGCCTGGGTACCGGGACATCCCTATGGCTACACCTTC. This translates into CAWVPGHPYGYTF.

The rearrangement uses TRBV7-2 and TRBJ1-5; no clear D gene. Germline values: CDR1 SGHTA, CDR2 FQGNSA. The CDR3 consists of 12 residues. V dropped 1 base and J dropped 6 bases, with 4 bases sitting between them. As DNA, the CDR3 is TGTGCCAGCAGCTTAGAGGGTCAGCCCCAGCATTTT. Its translation: CASSLEGQPQHF. The full variable domain, in which reference TRBV7-2 and TRBJ1-5 provide the parts outside the CDR3, is GAGVSQSPSNKVTEKGKDVELRCDPISGHTALYWYRQSLGQGLEFLIYFQGNSAPDKSGLPSDRFSAERTGGSVSTLTIQRTQQEDSAVYLCASSLEGQPQHFGDGTRLSIL.

The chain links TRBV29-1 to TRBJ2-1; the D gene could be TRBD1 or TRBD2 (6 bases each). The CDR3 has 14 residues. Trimming shortened V by 5 bases and J by 3 bases, and 14 bases separated the two germline ends. Germline CDR1 SQVTM, CDR2 ANQGSEA. DNA of the CDR3: TGCAGCGTTCGAGGGGGGACCATCTACAATGAGCAGTTCTTC. It codes for CSVRGGTIYNEQFF.

This clone has a single count. V gene TRBV9 combines with J gene TRBJ2-2, with TRBD2 identical over 8 bases. Germline assignment: CDR1 SGDLS and CDR2 YYNGEE. V lost 5 bases and J lost 1; bases outside the gene matches: 4. CDR3 size: 15 residues. CDR3 in DNA: TGTGCCAGCAGAAAGAGCGGGGGGAACACCGGGGAGCTGTTTTTT. Translated, it gives CASRKSGGNTGELFF.

The CDR3 here is CASSLARGAQGYGYTF. CDR3 DNA sequence: TGTGCCAGCAGCTTGGCCCGGGGGGCGCAGGGCTATGGCTACACCTTC. The gene calls are TRBV7-2 and TRBJ1-2; TRBD1 might be the D (6 bases). CDR1 and CDR2 from the germline V gene are SGHTA and FQGNSA. This CDR3 has 16 amino acids. V was cut by 3 bases and J by 4 bases, with 18 bases left in between.

This clone came up a few times. The identical CDR3 is also encoded by other nucleotide sequences in the sample. V gene TRBV20-1 combines with J gene TRBJ2-1, with D possibly being TRBD2 (6 bases). V was shortened by 3 bases and J by 6 bases, with 6 bases between the two germline ends. The CDR3 runs to 11 residues. Germline V gene lookup returns CDR1 DFQATT and CDR2 SNEGSKA (reference sequence). The CDR3 nucleotides read TGCAGTGCTAGCGGGGGCAATGAGCAGTTCTTC. This codes for CSASGGNEQFF.

The V and J genes are TRBV6-6 and TRBJ2-1; D is uncertain. Trimming took 2 bases from V and 4 from J, leaving 12 bases between them. Germline CDR1 and CDR2: MNHNY and SVGAGI (reference sequence). The length of the CDR3 is 15 residues. CDR3: CASSYPLLEYNEQFF. The CDR3, as DNA: TGTGCCAGCAGTTACCCACTTTTGGAGTACAATGAGCAGTTCTTC.